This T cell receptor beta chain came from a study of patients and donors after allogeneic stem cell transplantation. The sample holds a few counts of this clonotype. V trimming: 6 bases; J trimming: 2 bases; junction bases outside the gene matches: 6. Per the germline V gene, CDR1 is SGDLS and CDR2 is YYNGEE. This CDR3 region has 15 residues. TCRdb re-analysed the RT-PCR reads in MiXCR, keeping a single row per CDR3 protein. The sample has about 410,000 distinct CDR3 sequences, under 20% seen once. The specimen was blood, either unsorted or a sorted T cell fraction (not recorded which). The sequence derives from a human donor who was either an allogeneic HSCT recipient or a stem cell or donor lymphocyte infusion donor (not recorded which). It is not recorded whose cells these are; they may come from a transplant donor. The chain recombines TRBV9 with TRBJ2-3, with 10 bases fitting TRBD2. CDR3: CASNLAGAPTDTQYF. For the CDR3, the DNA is TGTGCCAGCAACCTAGCGGGGGCCCCCACAGATACGCAGTATTTT.